This T cell receptor beta chain is from a study of blood T cell repertoires in COVID-19. The repertoire was sequenced with immunoSEQ multiplex PCR; TCRdb's copy has only in-frame clones and lacks some. The repertoire holds around 250,000 clones, with about nine tenths as singletons. This clone was observed a handful of times. Trimming took off 5 bases at V and 7 bases at J, with 18 bases between the two ends. There are 14 residues in the CDR3. The germline V gene has CDR1 MDHEN and CDR2 SYDVKM. The sample taken for sequencing was peripheral blood. J is TRBJ2-7 and V is TRBV28, with D tentatively TRBD1 (6 bases). The TCR was taken from a woman aged 25 to 45 with active or convalescent COVID-19. The DNA for the CDR3 is TGTGCCAGCAGTCCGGACAGTGGAACTAGGGAGCAGTACTTC. Translating it yields CASSPDSGTREQYF.